A single sample gave rise to the 23 T cell receptor beta chains below, sequenced in a study of T cell responses to AZD1222 COVID-19 vaccine. The data were produced by immunoSEQ multiplex PCR, yet TCRdb's version contains in-frame clones alone and is incomplete. This repertoire shows about 150,000 clones, 75% to 90% found once; its top ten account for just over 9%. Sequencing was performed on peripheral blood, taken 28 days after the second AZD1222 dose. The receptors derive from an adult who received the AZD1222 COVID-19 vaccine.

The chain is built from TRBV18 and TRBJ2-1, with 11 bases identical to TRBD2. From germline, CDR1 is KGHSH and CDR2 LQKENI. This CDR3 is 17 amino acids long. The ends lost 0 bases at V and 5 bases at J; junction bases unmatched: 6. The DNA for the CDR3 is TGTGCCAGCTCACCACCGCTGACTAGCGGGACCCACAATGAGCAGTTCTTC. This translates into CASSPPLTSGTHNEQFF. The whole variable domain, remainder taken from reference TRBV18 and TRBJ2-1, is NAGVMQNPRHLVRRRGQEARLRCSPMKGHSHVYWYRQLPEEGLKFMVYLQKENIIDESGMPKERFSAEFPKEGPSILRIQQVVRGDSAAYFCASSPPLTSGTHNEQFFGPGTRLTVL.

The chain has TRBV6-6 and TRBJ2-7; TRBD2 aligns across 7 bases. The CDR3 covers 14 residues. The germline CDR1 and CDR2 sequences are MNHNY and SVGAGI (reference sequence). With 8 bases clipped from V and 6 bases from J, the junction kept 13 bases outside the gene matches. In nucleotides, the CDR3 is TGTGCCAGCCACCGCTTGCGGGAGTTGGGCGAGCAGTACTTC. Protein: CASHRLRELGEQYF.

Regarding this clone: A read error may account for a junction end that differs from germline. The chain combines TRBV6-5 with TRBJ1-4; D may be TRBD1 (5 bases). The CDR3 loop spans 11 amino acids. Per germline, CDR1 MNHEY and CDR2 SVGAGI. CDR3 bases: TGTGCCAGCAGGCGGGGCCCAGCGCCCGAATTT. The encoded protein is CASRRGPAPEF.

The rearrangement links TRBV14 to TRBJ2-7; tentative D call: TRBD1 (5 bases). The CDR3 covers 13 residues. The germline V gene encodes CDR1 SGHDN and CDR2 FVKESK. Trimming removed 5 bases at V and 3 bases at J, with 11 bases between. The chain's CDR3 is CASSFRVGYEQYF. The DNA for the CDR3 is TGTGCCAGCAGCTTCAGGGTCGGCTACGAGCAGTACTTC.

V gene TRBV12-3 or TRBV12-4 combines with J gene TRBJ2-3; D gene ambiguous. The CDR3 is 13 amino acids. Between the trimmed V and J ends, which lost 3 bases and 0 bases, there was a span of 4 bases. The CDR3 reads CASSLLSTDTQYF. The CDR3 DNA follows: TGTGCCAGCAGTTTGTTGAGCACAGATACGCAGTATTTT.

The chain uses TRBV4-1 and TRBJ1-2; TRBD1 might be the D (6 bases). This CDR3 region has 13 residues. Trimming stripped 4 bases from V and 4 bases from J, with 10 bases between. Germline lookup yields CDR1 MGHRA and CDR2 YSYEKL. The CDR3 reads CASSPGGIYGYTF. CDR3 in DNA: TGCGCCAGCAGCCCGGGGGGCATCTATGGCTACACCTTC.

This sequence joins TRBV2 and TRBJ1-6; tentatively, D is TRBD1 (5 bases). There are 14 residues in the CDR3. Germline V gives CDR1 SNHLY, CDR2 FYNNEI. Trimming removed 6 bases at V and 7 bases at J, with 13 bases between. DNA for the CDR3: TGTGCCAGCAGCCGGGACCCGAGGAATTCACCCCTCCACTTT. The encoded protein is CASSRDPRNSPLHF.

The chain carries TRBV5-1 and TRBJ2-3; D possibly matches TRBD1 or TRBD2 (5 bases each). CDR1 and CDR2 (germline): SGHRS, YFSETQ. The ends were cut back, 3 bases at V and 0 bases at J, with 11 bases in the middle. The CDR3 extends over 15 amino acids. The CDR3 nucleotides are TGCGCCAGCAGCTCCGGGACCACCAGCACAGATACGCAGTATTTT. This encodes CASSSGTTSTDTQYF.

The V and J genes are TRBV7-9 and TRBJ1-2; D perhaps matches TRBD1 (5 bases). Germline CDR1 reads SEHNR; CDR2 reads FQNEAQ (reference sequence). With 3 bases removed from V and 6 bases from J, the gap between germline ends came to 11 bases. This CDR3 has 13 residues. CDR3 nucleotide sequence: TGTGCCAGCAGCTTTCAGGGTAAAGATGGCTACACCTTC. It yields the protein CASSFQGKDGYTF.

The sample holds a few counts of this clone. The genes are TRBV7-2 and TRBJ2-7; 10 bases align to TRBD2. Germline values: CDR1 SGHTA, CDR2 FQGNSA. CDR3 length: 15 residues. V trimming: 0 bases; J trimming: 6 bases; junction bases outside the gene matches: 5. CDR3 DNA: TGTGCCAGCAGCTTAGCAAGCGGGAGGGCCGCCGAGCAGTACTTC. Translating gives CASSLASGRAAEQYF.

The CDR3 DNA reads as TGTGCCAGCAGCTTCTTCCCAAAACTAGCATCGGGAACCTACAATGAGCAGTTCTTC. Amino acid sequence: CASSFFPKLASGTYNEQFF. The V and J genes are TRBV7-3 and TRBJ2-1, with a possible D match to TRBD2 (6 bases). Trimming shortened V by 3 bases and J by 2 bases, and 23 bases separated the two germline ends. The CDR3 spans 19 residues. Germline V CDR1 and CDR2: SGHTA, FQGTGA.

With regard to this clone: An end of the junction differs from the germline gene, which may be a read error. The rearrangement uses TRBV28 and TRBJ2-3, with D uncertain. Germline lookup yields CDR1 MDHEN and CDR2 SYDVKM. The CDR3 consists of 12 residues. CDR3: CASSLALDLVDF. The CDR3 coding sequence is TGTGCCAGCAGTTTAGCCTTGGACCTGGTGGATTTT.

Worth noting for this clone: Other DNA sequences of this sample code for an identical CDR3. The rearrangement uses TRBV19 and TRBJ2-1; D tentatively fits TRBD1 or TRBD2 (5 bases each). V gave up 5 bases and J gave up 9 bases, with 11 bases separating them. The length of the CDR3 is 12 residues. Germline V gives CDR1 LNHDA, CDR2 SQIVND (reference sequence). The CDR3 DNA follows: TGTGCCAGTAGTTCCGAGAGGGGTGAGCAGTTCTTC. Amino acid sequence: CASSSERGEQFF.

The rearrangement uses TRBV7-2 and TRBJ2-7; D gene uncertain. The CDR3 runs to 13 residues. V lost 4 bases and J lost 1, with 8 bases in between. CDR1 is SGHTA, CDR2 FQGNSA, per germline. The CDR3 protein is CASSSINSYEQYF. In DNA form, the CDR3 reads TGTGCCAGCAGCTCCATTAATTCCTACGAGCAGTACTTC.

This chain joins TRBV3-1 (or the pseudogene TRBV3-2) and TRBJ2-3; D is possibly TRBD2 (5 bases). Germline CDR1 is LGHDT and CDR2 is YNNKEL (reference sequence). The CDR3 loop spans 13 amino acids. The V and J ends lost 8 bases and 2 bases respectively, with 11 bases between them. CDR3 sequence reads: CASYDGITDTQYF. For the CDR3, the DNA is TGTGCCAGCTACGACGGGATCACAGATACGCAGTATTTT.

The rearrangement links TRBV6-4 to TRBJ1-5; D call uncertain. CDR3 length: 14 amino acids. V was trimmed by 8 bases and J by 3 bases, leaving 14 bases between them. CDR1 is MRHNA and CDR2 is SNTAGT in the germline V gene. CDR3 protein: CASFMADHNQPQHF. The CDR3 nucleotides are TGTGCCAGCTTTATGGCCGATCACAATCAGCCCCAGCATTTT.

V usage is TRBV27 and J usage is TRBJ1-2; 7 positions match TRBD1. Germline CDR1 reads MNHEY; CDR2 reads SMNVEV (reference sequence). There are 16 residues in the CDR3. J was trimmed by 5 bases and V by 6 bases; bases with no gene match: 15. In DNA, the CDR3 is TGTGCCAGCAGCCCACGAAAGGGGGCCGGGGTATATGGCTACACCTTC. Translating gives CASSPRKGAGVYGYTF.

This sequence joins TRBV24-1 and TRBJ2-2, with D tentatively TRBD1 or TRBD2 (5 bases each). The CDR3 extends over 16 amino acids. The V gene lost 3 bases and the J gene lost 1 base, with 11 bases spanning the gap. Per germline, CDR1 KGHDR and CDR2 SFDVKD. As DNA, the CDR3 is TGTGCCACCAGTGATACCGGGACGGTGAACACCGGGGAGCTGTTTTTT. Translating gives CATSDTGTVNTGELFF.

The table lists this clone with a count of one. This chain uses TRBV2 with TRBJ2-1; 8 bases agree with TRBD1. CDR1 SNHLY and CDR2 FYNNEI come from the germline V gene. V dropped 9 bases and J dropped 6; count of bases not matched to a gene: 10. There are 14 residues in the CDR3. The CDR3 region is CASFTGGPGNEQFF. The DNA for the CDR3 is TGTGCCAGTTTTACAGGGGGACCCGGCAATGAGCAGTTCTTC.

The chain recombines TRBV5-1 with TRBJ2-1; 10 bases align to TRBD2. Trimming removed 2 bases from V and 5 bases from J; junction bases left unmatched: 10. CDR1 SGHRS and CDR2 YFSETQ come from the germline V gene. There are 17 residues in the CDR3. CDR3 bases: TGCGCCAGCAGCTTAGGGGGACTAGCGAGATATAACAATGAGCAGTTCTTC. Translating it yields CASSLGGLARYNNEQFF. The whole variable domain, filled in from reference TRBV5-1 and TRBJ2-1, reads KAGVTQTPRYLIKTRGQQVTLSCSPISGHRSVSWYQQTPGQGLQFLFEYFSETQRNKGNFPGRFSGRQFSNSRSEMNVSTLELGDSALYLCASSLGGLARYNNEQFFGPGTRLTVL.

The chain couples TRBV28 to TRBJ2-1, with D uncertain. This CDR3 is built from 15 residues. From germline, CDR1 is MDHEN and CDR2 SYDVKM. V was clipped by 6 bases and J by 1 base, with 13 bases between them. The chain's CDR3 is CASRIGGGSYNEQFF. Written as DNA, the CDR3 is TGTGCCAGCAGAATAGGTGGCGGTTCCTACAATGAGCAGTTCTTC.

V gene TRBV7-2 combines with J gene TRBJ1-4, with a weak D call TRBD1 (5 bases). V lost 3 bases and J 4 bases, leaving 9 bases between the germline ends. The CDR3 runs to 14 residues. Germline values: CDR1 SGHTA, CDR2 FQGNSA. The CDR3 sequence is CASSFPGLNEKLFF. The CDR3 DNA is TGTGCCAGCAGCTTCCCGGGGCTTAATGAAAAACTGTTTTTT.

The chain has TRBV14 and TRBJ1-3; possible D gene TRBD1, 5 bases. This CDR3 has 15 amino acids. The V gene's germline CDR1 is SGHDN and CDR2 FVKESK. V lost 1 base and J lost 2, with 9 bases in between. CDR3 residues: CASSQVKGTGNTIYF. For the CDR3, the DNA is TGTGCCAGCAGCCAAGTAAAGGGGACTGGAAACACCATATATTTT.